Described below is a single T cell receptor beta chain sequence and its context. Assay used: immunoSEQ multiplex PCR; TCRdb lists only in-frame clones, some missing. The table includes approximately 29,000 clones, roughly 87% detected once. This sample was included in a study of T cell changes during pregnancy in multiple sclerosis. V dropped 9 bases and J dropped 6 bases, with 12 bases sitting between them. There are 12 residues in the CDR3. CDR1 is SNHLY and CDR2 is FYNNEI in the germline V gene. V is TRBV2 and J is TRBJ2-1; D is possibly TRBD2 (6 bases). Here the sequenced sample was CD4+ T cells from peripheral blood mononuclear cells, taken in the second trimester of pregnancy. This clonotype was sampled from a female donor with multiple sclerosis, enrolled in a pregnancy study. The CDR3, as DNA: TGTGCCAGTAGGGACTTTATCAATGAGCAGTTCTTC. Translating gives CASRDFINEQFF.